This TCR beta chain was sequenced during a study of blood T cell repertoires in COVID-19. On the study more broadly: T cells, B-cell-depleted T cells, or PBMCs supplied cDNA or gDNA.

Authors' data handling: Nucleated cell counts were estimated from reference gene primer amplification. Assay used: immunoSEQ multiplex PCR; TCRdb lists only in-frame clones, some missing. V and J calls and clone size are as listed in that table; D and trimming were resolved from the DNA. The sample carries a few hundred thousand clones, over 80% recorded once. Participant age was roughly 18 to 100 years, and participants resided in roughly 24 US areas. Cohorts were determined from participant-reported clinical history. V lost 2 bases and J lost 0, with 8 bases in between. The CDR3 contains 15 residues. Germline loops: CDR1 SGHVS, CDR2 FQNEAQ.

The V gene is TRBV7-8, the J gene TRBJ1-5, with D tentatively TRBD1 (6 bases). This TCR was recovered from a woman in her forties or fifties who had recovered from COVID-19. The sample taken for sequencing was PBMCs or T cells enriched from blood (not recorded which). The CDR3 DNA reads TGTGCCAGCAGCTTAACAGGGAATAGCAATCAGCCCCAGCATTTT. It codes for CASSLTGNSNQPQHF.